This T cell receptor beta chain was documented in a study of cytomegalovirus exposure and HLA in healthy donors. Overall study context: In an early release, HLA-typed donors contributed 75 million to 85 million unique TCR sequences.

Amplification used 60 Vbeta primers and 13 Jbeta primers. Generated by immunoSEQ multiplex PCR, the TCRdb table keeps only in-frame clones and is missing some. The sample holds more than 150,000 clones, 78% seen once. General study points: Later analysis revealed greater clonal expansion in HLA-associated TCR beta chains than in equally common others. Excluded: some indistinguishable V segments such as TRBV6-2 and TRBV6-3.

The CDR3 is made up of 14 amino acids. Trimming at V came to 6 bases and at J to 8 bases, leaving 11 bases not matched to a gene. The germline gives CDR1 MDHEN, CDR2 SYDVKM. About this clone: Its antigen is undetermined.

The sequence was obtained from a woman aged 30 to 39 in good health and CMV-seropositive. V and J are TRBV28 and TRBJ1-2, with 8 bases matching TRBD1. The sequencing input was PBMCs. The DNA for the CDR3 is TGTGCCAGCAGACCAGGGGGCGAGTCGCAGGGCTACACCTTC. Protein: CASRPGGESQGYTF.